These 30 T cell receptor beta chains were sequenced from one sample in a study of OX40 agonist ivuxolimab in advanced cancers. Sequenced by immunoSEQ multiplex PCR; TCRdb stores in-frame clones only, minus some. Of about 26,000 clones listed, roughly 89% are singletons. The input for sequencing was CD4+ or CD8+ T cells sorted from blood, taken in a trial of the OX40 agonist ivuxolimab. Receptors were obtained from an adult with an advanced solid tumor such as melanoma, head and neck, liver or kidney cancer.

There are a few counts of this clone. V usage is TRBV30 and J usage is TRBJ2-3, with 9 bases aligning to TRBD2. With 5 bases clipped from V and 1 base from J, the junction kept 4 bases outside the gene matches. The CDR3 is made up of 14 amino acids. Looked up from germline, CDR1 is GTSNPN and CDR2 is SVGIG (reference sequence). CDR3 residues: CAWQRLAGTDTQYF. For the CDR3, the DNA is TGTGCCTGGCAAAGACTAGCGGGCACAGATACGCAGTATTTT.

This rearrangement joins TRBV9 to TRBJ2-2; the D gene is possibly TRBD1 (6 bases). Germline V gene data show CDR1 as SGDLS and CDR2 as YYNGEE. CDR3 size: 14 residues. Between the trimmed V and J ends, which lost 4 bases and 3 bases, there was a span of 10 bases. The CDR3 reads CASSLGQYTGELFF. CDR3 nucleotide sequence: TGTGCCAGCAGCCTCGGACAGTACACCGGGGAGCTGTTTTTT. The full variable domain, its missing parts supplied by reference TRBV9 and TRBJ2-2, is DSGVTQTPKHLITATGQRVTLRCSPRSGDLSVYWYQQSLDQGLQFLIQYYNGEERAKGNILERFSAQQFPDLHSELNLSSLELGDSALYFCASSLGQYTGELFFGEGSRLTVL.

This chain connects TRBV7-2 to TRBJ2-1; 7 nucleotides match TRBD1. Losses at the gene ends were 5 bases for V and 5 bases for J; bases not matched to a gene: 9. CDR1 is SGHTA and CDR2 is FQGNSA in the germline V gene. There are 15 residues in the CDR3. The CDR3 sequence: CASSRDRVLNNEQFF. Written as DNA, the CDR3 is TGTGCCAGCAGCCGTGACAGGGTTTTGAACAATGAGCAGTTCTTC.

The chain combines TRBV23-1 with TRBJ2-7; 9 bases align to TRBD1. TRBV23-1 is marked as an open reading frame, function uncertain. The CDR3 is 15 amino acids. V trimming: 0 bases; J trimming: 1 base; junction bases outside the gene matches: 1. CDR3 coding DNA: TGCGCCAGCAGTCAATCGGGACAGGGATCCTACGAGCAGTACTTC. It translates to CASSQSGQGSYEQYF.

The chain carries TRBV27 and TRBJ2-7; 13 positions agree with TRBD2. The CDR3 has 16 residues. J lost 1 base, V lost 6 bases, and 6 bases had no gene match. Looked up from germline, CDR1 is MNHEY and CDR2 is SMNVEV (reference sequence). The CDR3 spells CASRGLAGEPSYEQYF. The DNA for the CDR3 is TGTGCCAGCAGAGGACTAGCGGGAGAACCGTCCTACGAGCAGTACTTC.

The V call is TRBV4-1, the J call TRBJ2-1, with TRBD1 matching over 12 bases. There are 16 residues in the CDR3. CDR1 MGHRA and CDR2 YSYEKL come from the germline V gene. The junction had 8 bases not matched to a gene; V was cut back by 2 bases and J by 9 bases. The CDR3 here is CASSQPSGTGGGEQFF. The CDR3 nucleotides are TGCGCCAGCAGCCAACCCTCCGGGACAGGGGGCGGTGAGCAGTTCTTC.

DNA of the CDR3: TGTGCCAGCAGCACCGAGCGGGATTCTCCCTACGAGCAGTACTTC. This sequence encodes CASSTERDSPYEQYF. The chain employs TRBV9 and TRBJ2-7; 7 bases align to TRBD2. The CDR3 has 15 residues. Germline-derived CDR1 and CDR2 are SGDLS and YYNGEE. The trim removed 4 bases at V and 2 bases at J, leaving 9 bases unmatched.

This sequence joins TRBV6-1 and TRBJ1-2; D may be TRBD1 (5 bases). From germline, CDR1 is MNHNS and CDR2 SASEGT. This CDR3 has 17 amino acids. Trimming shortened V by 4 bases and J by 0 bases, and 18 bases separated the two germline ends. CDR3 loop: CASSAGAPFETNYGYTF. The CDR3 region has the DNA TGTGCCAGCAGTGCCGGGGCCCCCTTTGAGACTAACTATGGCTACACCTTC.

The rearrangement links TRBV28 to TRBJ2-7, with TRBD2 matching 10 bases. The CDR3 runs to 14 residues. Germline CDR1 reads MDHEN; CDR2 reads SYDVKM. The ends lost 3 bases at V and 4 bases at J; junction bases unmatched: 3. The CDR3 DNA is TGTGCCAGCAGTTTTCTAGCGGGAGTTTACGAGCAGTACTTC. Amino acids: CASSFLAGVYEQYF.

On this clone itself: The sample carries other DNA sequences with the same CDR3. The chain is built from TRBV5-1 and TRBJ2-7; D not certain. The V and J ends lost 0 bases and 3 bases respectively, with 4 bases between them. Per the germline V gene, CDR1 is SGHRS and CDR2 is YFSETQ. The length of the CDR3 is 12 residues. CDR3 amino acids: CASSLGGYEQYF. CDR3 nucleotides: TGCGCCAGCAGCTTGGGCGGCTACGAGCAGTACTTC.

The V gene is TRBV23-1, the J gene TRBJ2-7, with 7 bases that match TRBD1. TRBV23-1 is an ORF for which the function is uncertain. V gave up 3 bases and J gave up 2 bases; unmatched junction bases: 13. The CDR3 is made up of 17 amino acids. The CDR3 loop is CASSHHNRGGEPYEQYF. DNA of the CDR3: TGCGCCAGCAGTCACCACAACAGAGGGGGCGAACCCTACGAGCAGTACTTC.

The rearrangement links TRBV11-2 to TRBJ1-4; no reliable D call. CDR3 length: 12 residues. CDR1 is SGHAT, CDR2 FQNNGV, per germline. The germline V and J ends were trimmed by 5 bases and 5 bases, with 6 bases remaining between them. CDR3 loop: CASSNYNEKLFF. CDR3 bases: TGTGCCAGCAGCAATTACAATGAAAAACTGTTTTTT.

The chain employs TRBV28 and TRBJ2-7; 11 bases match TRBD1. CDR1 MDHEN and CDR2 SYDVKM come from the germline V gene. CDR3 length: 13 amino acids. V shed 5 bases, J shed 3 bases, and the junction held 0 bases outside the gene matches. CDR3 in DNA: TGTGCCAGCAGTGGGACAGGGGGCTACGAGCAGTACTTC. Translated, it gives CASSGTGGYEQYF.

The V gene is TRBV4-1, the J gene TRBJ1-4, with D maybe TRBD1 (6 bases). The V end lost 1 base, the J end lost 13 bases, and 19 bases lay between the germline ends. This CDR3 comprises 15 residues. Per germline, CDR1 MGHRA and CDR2 YSYEKL. The CDR3, as DNA: TGCGCCAGCAGCCAAGTAAACAGCGGGTTAGGGGGACTGTTTTTT. Amino acid sequence: CASSQVNSGLGGLFF.

This clone was recorded only once. The V gene is TRBV4-1, the J gene TRBJ1-2; 9 nucleotides agree with TRBD1. The junction had 6 bases not matched to a gene; V was cut back by 0 bases and J by 4 bases. There are 16 residues in the CDR3. Germline-derived CDR1 and CDR2 are MGHRA and YSYEKL. The CDR3 protein is CASSQDGTGLGYGYTF. The CDR3 nucleotides read TGCGCCAGCAGCCAAGATGGGACAGGGTTGGGCTATGGCTACACCTTC.

V gene TRBV30 combines with J gene TRBJ1-1; D is possibly TRBD1 (5 bases). This CDR3 spans 14 amino acids. The germline CDR1 and CDR2 sequences are GTSNPN and SVGIG (reference sequence). V lost 4 bases and J 1 base, leaving 13 bases between the germline ends. CDR3 nucleotides: TGTGCCTGGACCCTCGACAGTCGGAACACTGAAGCTTTCTTT. Amino acid sequence: CAWTLDSRNTEAFF.

J is TRBJ2-7 and V is TRBV5-4; tentatively, D is TRBD1 or TRBD2 (5 bases each). V was pared by 4 bases and J by 5 bases, with 16 bases between. The CDR3 contains 14 residues. Germline CDR1 is SGHNT and CDR2 is YYREEE (reference sequence). The CDR3 DNA reads TGTGCCAGCAGCATGGCAGGGAGTTTCCACGAGCAGTACTTC. Translation gives CASSMAGSFHEQYF.

CDR3 region: CASSFGGGSYNEQFF. The CDR3 DNA reads TGCGCCAGCAGCTTCGGCGGGGGGTCCTACAATGAGCAGTTCTTC. This rearrangement joins TRBV5-1 to TRBJ2-1; 8 bases fit TRBD2. Trimming at V came to 2 bases and at J to 1 base, leaving 2 bases not matched to a gene. Germline V gene sequence: CDR1 SGHRS, CDR2 YFSETQ. The CDR3 loop spans 15 amino acids.

The rearrangement joins TRBV9 to TRBJ1-3; D is ambiguous. In germline, CDR1 is SGDLS, CDR2 YYNGEE. The length of the CDR3 is 15 residues. V was shortened by 4 bases and J by 2 bases, with 13 bases between the two germline ends. CDR3 bases: TGTGCCAGCAGCCCCCGGGGAGGGACTGGAAACACCATATATTTT. Protein sequence: CASSPRGGTGNTIYF. Using reference TRBV9 and TRBJ1-3 for the parts outside the CDR3, the full variable domain is DSGVTQTPKHLITATGQRVTLRCSPRSGDLSVYWYQQSLDQGLQFLIQYYNGEERAKGNILERFSAQQFPDLHSELNLSSLELGDSALYFCASSPRGGTGNTIYFGEGSWLTVV.

V gene TRBV7-7 combines with J gene TRBJ1-2; possible D gene TRBD1, 5 bases. This CDR3 region has 15 residues. Trimming stripped 2 bases from V and 5 bases from J, with 15 bases between. Germline V CDR1 and CDR2: SSHAT, FNYEAQ (reference sequence). CDR3 DNA: TGTGCCAGCAGCTTACCCTCGGGGCCGCTTTATGGCTACACCTTC. It encodes CASSLPSGPLYGYTF.

This rearrangement joins TRBV6-6 to TRBJ1-4; 7 bases are shared with TRBD1. This CDR3 contains 14 residues. Germline CDR1 reads MNHNY; CDR2 reads SVGAGI (reference sequence). The J segment lost 8 bases and the V segment lost 7 bases, leaving 10 bases of the junction unmatched. As DNA, the CDR3 is TGTGCCAGCACCCAACAGGGGTTTGGGGAAAAACTGTTTTTT. Translating it yields CASTQQGFGEKLFF.

The CDR3 sequence: CATTLSSGTGNTGELFF. CDR3 DNA: TGTGCCACCACCCTCTCCTCGGGGACAGGGAACACCGGGGAGCTGTTTTTT. The chain employs TRBV19 and TRBJ2-2; 8 bases map to TRBD1. Unmatched junction bases numbered 14, after V lost 10 bases and J lost 1 base. Germline values: CDR1 LNHDA, CDR2 SQIVND (reference sequence). CDR3 length equals 17 residues.

This rearrangement joins TRBV6-6 to TRBJ2-1, with D unresolved. The V gene lost 4 bases and the J gene lost 6 bases, with 10 bases spanning the gap. The germline gives CDR1 MNHNY, CDR2 SVGAGI (reference sequence). The CDR3 length is 13 residues. CDR3 sequence (DNA): TGTGCCAGCAGTTCCGTAGTAGGCAATGAGCAGTTCTTC. Protein product: CASSSVVGNEQFF.

The rearrangement links TRBV2 to TRBJ2-5; D gene ambiguous. This CDR3 is built from 10 residues. The ends were cut back, 3 bases at V and 9 bases at J, with 5 bases in the middle. Germline CDR1 and CDR2: SNHLY and FYNNEI. The DNA of the CDR3 is TGTGCCAGCAGTGAGATGGCCCAGTACTTC. This sequence encodes CASSEMAQYF.

This rearrangement joins TRBV4-2 to TRBJ2-5, with 7 bases identical to TRBD1. The CDR3 spans 13 residues. The germline V gene has CDR1 LGHNA and CDR2 YNFKEQ. Losses at the gene ends were 5 bases for V and 5 bases for J; bases not matched to a gene: 5. The DNA for the CDR3 is TGTGCCAGCAGCGAAGGACAGGTGGAGACCCAGTACTTC. Residues: CASSEGQVETQYF.

This clone is a singleton in its sample. This chain links TRBV5-6 with TRBJ2-1, with D uncertain. The germline V and J ends were trimmed by 2 bases and 4 bases, with 4 bases remaining between them. The CDR3 loop spans 12 amino acids. The germline gives CDR1 SGHDT, CDR2 YYEEEE. The CDR3, as DNA: TGTGCCAGCAGCTTTTCATACAATGAGCAGTTCTTC. As protein: CASSFSYNEQFF.

V and J are TRBV7-9 and TRBJ2-3, with TRBD1 matching 8 bases. Germline values: CDR1 SEHNR, CDR2 FQNEAQ (reference sequence). The V and J ends lost 5 bases and 3 bases, in that order; junction bases with no gene match: 10. This CDR3 region has 16 residues. In DNA form, the CDR3 reads TGTGCCAGCAGCCACGACAGGGGTTCGTCGACAGATACGCAGTATTTT. This sequence encodes CASSHDRGSSTDTQYF.

This clone has just one count. V usage is TRBV5-1 and J usage is TRBJ1-1; no firm D call. The V end was cut by 2 bases, the J end by 0 bases, with 14 bases between. The CDR3 has 16 amino acids. Germline CDR1 and CDR2: SGHRS and YFSETQ. In DNA, the CDR3 is TGCGCCAGCAGCTTAGTAGCGGCACCGATGAACACTGAAGCTTTCTTT. Translated: CASSLVAAPMNTEAFF.

This chain joins TRBV2 and TRBJ2-5; TRBD2 might be the D (5 bases). The last part of the DNA fits TRBJ2-7 better; the J call may be wrong. CDR3 size: 13 residues. CDR1 and CDR2 from the germline V gene are SNHLY and FYNNEI. The DNA of the CDR3 is TGTGCCAGCAAGATGGGAGAGTCTTACGAGCAGTACTTC. It codes for CASKMGESYEQYF.

This clone appeared a few times. The chain employs TRBV18 and TRBJ2-7; 7 bases align to TRBD2. This CDR3 region has 15 residues. V was pared by 5 bases and J by 5 bases, with 12 bases of the junction left unmatched. Per germline, CDR1 KGHSH and CDR2 LQKENI. CDR3 sequence: CASSTYGPGGDEQYF. In nucleotides, the CDR3 is TGTGCCAGCTCAACCTACGGACCGGGGGGAGACGAGCAGTACTTC.